This TCR beta chain was recorded in a study of T cells in Graves' hyperthyroidism and ophthalmopathy. Amplified TCR beta CDR3 regions derived from RNA transcripts. The HTBI primer set was used in a first-round RT-PCR of the TCR CDR3. TCRdb independently ran MiXCR on the multiplex PCR reads; one entry per CDR3 protein. The top ten hold 20% to 25% of the sample, which has 380,000 or so distinct CDR3 sequences, approximately 15% seen once. This clonotype was seen only a few times. The sequencing sample was made of blood. This sequence originates from a woman in her twenties or thirties with Graves' hyperthyroidism.

CDR3 nucleotides: TGTGCCAGCAGTTTGGTCAAAAACACCATATATTTT. This encodes CASSLVKNTIYF. The V and J genes are TRBV13 and TRBJ1-3, with no clear D. CDR3 size: 12 residues. The V gene lost 6 bases and the J gene lost 6 bases, with 9 bases spanning the gap. Germline CDR1 is PRHDT and CDR2 is FYEKMQ (reference sequence).